The rows below give T cell receptor beta chains drawn from one sample of a study of CD8+CD57+ T cells in acquired aplastic anemia. MiXCR was run by TCRdb on the reads, yielding one entry per CDR3 protein. The data hold around 400,000 distinct CDR3 sequences, with approximately 70% observed a single time. Sequenced input: sorted CD4+, CD8+, or CD8+CD57+ T cells (not recorded which) from PBMCs. These receptor sequences come from a human donor in good health, serving as a control. The conserved cysteine and the conserved F or W are not part of the CDR3 here. Each record gives: V gene, CDR3 protein.

TRBV20-1	SARALAGEYNEQF
TRBV9	ASSPRPGDNSPLH
TRBV20-1	SAETPRDRSGEQY
TRBV2	ASSGKETQY
TRBV20-1	SARRAACEPPGEQF
TRBV30	AWSEGAGYGYT
TRBV12-5	ASGLDGRDQPQH
TRBV5-1	ASSLASGIGYGYT
TRBV20-1	SARDDRGSYEQY
TRBV25-1	ASSVGTGTDTQY
TRBV7-9	ASSPGSAHTEA
TRBV5-1	ASSFGTENKETQY
TRBV7-2	ASRKAGQEAAEYQY
TRBV7-7	ASSLNRNEKLF
TRBV7-6	ASRLAVAGAQEF
TRBV7-2	ASSPGQGVSGEY
TRBV7-3	ASSLRGASGNTIY
TRBV7-2	ASSNEGQAYSVQF
TRBV11-2	ASRSTQTRRADTQY
TRBV7-2	ASSAPGQWEQLF
TRBV7-9	ASSFGGSTIY
TRBV7-3	ASSSPGQGLNNEQF
TRBV4-1	ASSQVDMGFSYEQY
TRBV20-1	SASPPGQGVSTDTQY
TRBV9	ASSALTAGVDTQY
TRBV6-5	ASRLAGWNTGELF
TRBV5-6	ASSLAGGPYYEQY